The 4 T cell receptor beta chains below come from one sample, sequenced in a study of T cell changes during pregnancy in multiple sclerosis. TCRdb's copy holds only in-frame clones and misses some; the assay was immunoSEQ multiplex PCR. This sample has approximately 45,000 clones, with just under 95% found just once. Material: CD4+ T cells from peripheral blood mononuclear cells, obtained in the first trimester of pregnancy. The receptor source for this set is a female donor with multiple sclerosis, enrolled in a pregnancy study.

The rearrangement uses TRBV2 and TRBJ2-5, with 8 bases fitting TRBD1. J gave up 5 bases and V 9 bases, and 8 bases lay outside the gene matches. The CDR3 loop spans 13 amino acids. The germline gives CDR1 SNHLY, CDR2 FYNNEI. The CDR3, as DNA: TGTGCCAGTTTGAGACAGGGGAGGGAGACCCAGTACTTC. Encoded protein: CASLRQGRETQYF.

There are a few counts of this clone. The J gene is TRBJ1-2, the V gene TRBV7-8; the match to TRBD1 covers 9 bases. The CDR3 contains 16 residues. Germline V gives CDR1 SGHVS, CDR2 FQNEAQ. The V gene end was trimmed by 4 bases and the J gene end by 7 bases; junction bases not matched to a gene: 13. The CDR3 here is CASSYDRTGALGGYTF. The CDR3 DNA reads as TGTGCCAGCAGCTACGACAGGACAGGGGCCCTTGGTGGCTACACCTTC. The variable domain in full, with the rest retrieved from reference TRBV7-8 and TRBJ1-2, is GAGVSQSPRYKVAKRGQDVALRCDPISGHVSLFWYQQALGQGPEFLTYFQNEAQLDKSGLPSDRFFAERPEGSVSTLKIQRTQQEDSAVYLCASSYDRTGALGGYTFGSGTRLTVV.

The chain employs TRBV19 and TRBJ1-5; 9 bases fit TRBD1. J gave up 0 bases and V 3 bases, and 9 bases lay outside the gene matches. This CDR3 comprises 18 residues. The V gene's germline CDR1 is LNHDA and CDR2 SQIVND (reference sequence). The chain's CDR3 is CASSIPTGGGYSNQPQHF. The CDR3 bases are TGTGCCAGTAGTATCCCGACAGGGGGTGGATATAGCAATCAGCCCCAGCATTTT. Based on the CDR3 plus reference TRBV19 and TRBJ1-5, the full variable domain is DGGITQSPKYLFRKEGQNVTLSCEQNLNHDAMYWYRQDPGQGLRLIYYSQIVNDFQKGDIAEGYSVSREKKESFPLTVTSAQKNPTAFYLCASSIPTGGGYSNQPQHFGDGTRLSIL.

The rearrangement joins TRBV7-9 to TRBJ2-5; 10 bases are a match to TRBD2. The CDR3 totals 14 residues. The germline CDR1 and CDR2 sequences are SEHNR and FQNEAQ (reference sequence). Losses at the gene ends were 1 base for V and 5 bases for J; bases not matched to a gene: 1. CDR3 in amino acids: CASSLGLAGETQYF. CDR3 nucleotide sequence: TGTGCCAGCAGCTTAGGACTAGCGGGCGAGACCCAGTACTTC.